The clone carrying this T cell receptor beta chain was seen many times. Its cognate antigen is unknown. The data belong to a study of identical twins. Overall study findings and caveats: Reduced insertions were recorded for abundant cord blood beta clonotypes, with no such pattern in memory repertoires.

V shed 6 bases, J shed 3 bases, and the junction held 6 bases outside the gene matches. The CDR3 is made up of 14 amino acids. Germline V gene data show CDR1 as MNHNY and CDR2 as SVGAGI (reference sequence). Each CDR3 protein is one row after TCRdb ran MiXCR on the 5' RACE reads. The sample has roughly 1.6 million distinct CDR3 sequences; about 32% are singletons. The receptor was isolated from a newborn girl in good health. The sample taken for sequencing was cord blood. The chain is built from TRBV6-6 and TRBJ1-2; 8 positions agree with TRBD1. As DNA, the CDR3 is TGTGCCAGCAGAAGAGGACAGGGTGACTATGGCTACACCTTC. This gives the protein CASRRGQGDYGYTF.